This TCR beta chain was recorded in a study of graft-versus-host responses after intestinal transplantation (dated by TCRdb to the early 2020s). Regarding the study in general: The transplants that recipients got were multivisceral, liver-intestinal, or isolated intestinal. All recipients received anti-thymocyte globulin induction followed by maintenance tacrolimus and steroids for approximately 3 years. After intestinal transplantation, graft-versus-host and host-versus-graft alloreactive T cell clones were followed in the graft, circulation and bone marrow using bulk TCR-beta CDR3 sequencing. To identify alloreactive clones, pre-transplant mixed lymphocyte reaction products were sequenced and compared with unstimulated pre-transplant donor and recipient T cells. A cohort of approximately 24 intestinal transplant recipients, including one retransplant, was enrolled, and a few patients lacking pretransplant specimens were excluded. A peak of at least 4% donor T cells among recipient peripheral blood mononuclear cells was the definition used for donor T cell macrochimerism. Rather than going through the commercial service, samples from three later patients were sequenced in-house on an Illumina MiSeq and processed with MiXCR. The investigation overall reported the following: GvH clones were found in recipient bone marrow, and some of the GvH clones appeared earlier in ileal mucosa or blood, which is consistent with an intestinal mucosal origin. The relatively low number and heterogeneity of intestinal transplant patients limited the conclusions. In the allografts of patients with donor T cell macrochimerism, GvH to HvG T cell clonal ratios were high. Early after transplant, peak levels of circulating GvH clones were found to be associated with declines in HvG clones.

Comments on this clone: Its cognate antigen has yet to be identified. Base quality data are lacking; no much larger clone is found one base away.

What the time point label conveys for this sample: cells obtained before transplantation from donor or recipient. CD3+CD4+ and CD3+CD8+ populations were FACS-sorted from unstimulated pre-transplant donor and recipient cells taken from spleen or lymph nodes. Counted from cysteine to phenylalanine, this CDR3 has 13 amino acids. The read is trimmed to its CDR3 DNA, 39 bases read in frame from base 1. Compared with germline, V lacks 4 bases and J lacks 5 bases; bases without a gene match: 5. CDR1 and CDR2 are read off the germline V gene (reference sequence) as SGHNT and YYREEE. Receptor amplification or capture employed the immunoSEQ multiplex PCR assay. In most patients, genomic DNA was isolated using the Qiagen DNeasy Blood and Tissue Kit and sent frozen to Adaptive Biotechnologies for TCR sequencing. For most patients, genomic DNA was subjected to high-throughput TCR-beta CDR3 sequencing by Adaptive Biotechnologies. The study's own analysis went as follows. Adaptive's ImmunoSEQ software supplied the TCR sequencing data for 15 to 20 patients, while MiXCR and VDJtools were used to process a few other patients. To correct CD4 versus CD8 sorting errors, sequences present in both subsets at a frequency ratio below 5:1 were removed. Because the origin of CDR3 nucleotide sequences shared between donor and recipient could not be assigned, those sequences were removed. At least 2-fold expansion over unstimulated cells and a minimum CFSE-low frequency of 0.002% (template counts) or 0.001% (read counts) were required for clones to be classified as alloreactive. Clones detected in sequenced pre-transplant spleen, lymph node, or MLR CFSE-low populations of the donor or recipient were defined as mappable. Cumulative frequency of alloreactive clones was calculated as a percentage of all sequences weighted by copy number. TCRdb obtained this table from immuneACCESS and retained in-frame rearrangements with V and J assigned. These tables miss some clones; where compared with another copy, unresolved V genes account for less than half of the shortfall, and the remainder is unexplained. For V, J and clone size, that table is used; D and trimming come from the DNA. Counted in this sample were more than 85,000 clones; about 94% of them appeared once. Together, the top ten hold around 0.55% of the sample.

The TCR originated in a human donor who received an intestinal transplant. This material consisted of unstimulated CD8+ T cells sorted from spleen or lymph node cells, taken before intestinal transplant. This chain is built from TRBV5-4 and TRBJ1-2; the junction holds 7 bases that match TRBD1. The CDR3 is CASSQGQQYGYTF. The nucleotide sequence reads TGTGCCAGCAGCCAGGGACAGCAATATGGCTACACCTTC. The CDR3 plus the reference TRBV5-4 and TRBJ1-2 genes for the other parts give the full variable domain: ETGVTQSPTHLIKTRGQQVTLRCSSQSGHNTVSWYQQALGQGPQFIFQYYREEENGRGNFPPRFSGLQFPNYSSELNVNALELDDSALYLCASSQGQQYGYTFGSGTRLTVV.